A single sample is the source of the 25 T cell receptor beta chains below, sequenced in a study of T cell repertoires in cytomegalovirus infection (dated by TCRdb to the late 2010s). The instrument was an Illumina HiSeq 1500. TCRdb reanalyzed the raw reads on its own, using fastp at Q25 for trimming and MiXCR for clone calling, and kept in-frame beta chains. For every CDR3 protein sequence, its rows merge into one entry that carries the most common genes and DNA. Present in this sample are approximately 180,000 distinct CDR3 sequences, about a sixth of which were seen just once. Roughly a quarter of the sample is held by the ten biggest clonotypes. Sequences were obtained from CD8+ T cells from PBMCs. The receptor source for this set is a human donor in good health (CMV status not recorded). Some clones in this sample may be carry-over from other donors' samples.

The rearrangement joins TRBV7-2 to TRBJ2-1; no definite D call. There are 12 residues in the CDR3. Trimming cost V 0 bases and J 9 bases, with 6 bases left between them. CDR1 and CDR2 from the germline V gene are SGHTA and FQGNSA. This CDR3 reads CASSLASPEQFF. Written as DNA, the CDR3 is TGTGCCAGCAGCTTAGCGTCCCCTGAGCAGTTCTTC.

The V and J genes are TRBV4-3 and TRBJ1-1; 8 bases are shared with TRBD1. From germline, CDR1 is LGHNA and CDR2 YSLEER. The junction had 6 bases not matched to a gene; V was cut back by 0 bases and J by 0 bases. This CDR3 comprises 17 residues. The CDR3 here is CASSQDVTGELNTEAFF. The CDR3 nucleotides read TGCGCCAGCAGCCAAGATGTGACAGGGGAATTGAACACTGAAGCTTTCTTT.

J is TRBJ2-1 and V is TRBV6-2 or TRBV6-3; 9 bases are a match to TRBD1. The junction had 10 bases not matched to a gene; V was cut back by 1 base and J by 6 bases. CDR1 MNHEY and CDR2 SVGEGT come from the germline V gene. The CDR3 is made up of 17 amino acids. DNA for the CDR3: TGTGCCAGCAGTTACTTAAGGACAGGGGAGCTTGCCAATGAGCAGTTCTTC. It specifies CASSYLRTGELANEQFF.

Of note for this clonotype: The CDR3 does not close with the conserved phenylalanine or tryptophan, likely indicating a read error. V gene TRBV5-5 combines with J gene TRBJ1-2; 9 bases map to TRBD1. V shed 4 bases, J shed 3 bases, and the junction held 19 bases outside the gene matches. The CDR3 extends over 19 amino acids. CDR1 SGHKS and CDR2 YYEKEE come from the germline V gene (reference sequence). The CDR3: CASSRYARDRDVMDYGYTL. CDR3 nucleotides: TGTGCCAGCAGCCGTTATGCCCGGGACAGGGATGTAATGGACTATGGCTACACCTTG.

This clonotype occurred once. This chain's CDR3 is CASSLQRTVRTEAFF. CDR3 nucleotide sequence: TGTGCCAGCAGCTTACAAAGAACGGTGAGGACTGAAGCTTTCTTT. The chain has TRBV5-5 and TRBJ1-1; D is ambiguous. The V end was cut by 2 bases, the J end by 5 bases, with 16 bases between. This CDR3 is 15 amino acids long. Germline V gene data show CDR1 as SGHKS and CDR2 as YYEKEE (reference sequence).

The DNA for the CDR3 is TGTGCCAGCAGCCACGGCGGGACAGGGGTGGTGTCCGGGGAGCTGTTTTTT. Its translation is CASSHGGTGVVSGELFF. V and J are TRBV6-2 or TRBV6-3 and TRBJ2-2; 10 bases agree with TRBD1. With 6 bases clipped from V and 6 bases from J, the junction kept 13 bases outside the gene matches. CDR3 length: 17 residues. Germline V CDR1 and CDR2: MNHEY, SVGEGT.

This clonotype has a handful of counts. The chain couples TRBV20-1 to TRBJ2-7; no firm D call. Trimming cost V 0 bases and J 6 bases, with 6 bases left between them. CDR1 is DFQATT, CDR2 SNEGSKA, per germline (reference sequence). The CDR3 covers 11 residues. The CDR3 sequence is CSARDESEQYF. The CDR3 coding sequence is TGCAGTGCTAGAGATGAAAGCGAGCAGTACTTC.

The V call is TRBV7-6, the J call TRBJ2-2; D is undetermined. Germline V gives CDR1 SGHVS, CDR2 FNYEAQ. Between the trimmed V and J ends, which lost 5 bases and 4 bases, there was a span of 8 bases. The CDR3 has 13 residues. In DNA, the CDR3 is TGTGCCAGCAGCCTGAATCCCACCGGGGAGCTGTTTTTT. Its translation is CASSLNPTGELFF.

This clonotype was seen only a few times. This chain connects TRBV12-3 or TRBV12-4 to TRBJ1-4; 7 bases match TRBD1. This CDR3 contains 15 residues. J gave up 5 bases and V 6 bases, and 9 bases lay outside the gene matches. For the CDR3, the DNA is TGTGCCAGCAGACCAGGACAGGCCCCAAATGAAAAACTGTTTTTT. Translating gives CASRPGQAPNEKLFF.

The V and J genes are TRBV6-1 and TRBJ2-3; 8 bases agree with TRBD2. Per the germline V gene, CDR1 is MNHNS and CDR2 is SASEGT. J was trimmed by 2 bases and V by 8 bases; bases with no gene match: 12. The CDR3 has 16 amino acids. CDR3 protein: CASLPGGGRDTDTQYF. CDR3 in DNA: TGTGCCAGCCTACCCGGGGGGGGGCGGGACACAGATACGCAGTATTTT.

This clonotype was counted between two and nine times. V usage is TRBV28 and J usage is TRBJ1-5; D might be TRBD1 (5 bases). Germline V gene lookup returns CDR1 MDHEN and CDR2 SYDVKM. The CDR3 is 18 residues long. V gave up 3 bases and J gave up 0 bases, with 18 bases separating them. CDR3 nucleotide sequence: TGTGCCAGCAGTTTCGCAGGGACCTCTCTTTTTAGCAATCAGCCCCAGCATTTT. Translated: CASSFAGTSLFSNQPQHF.

This clonotype was seen only a few times. This chain uses TRBV7-9 with TRBJ2-1; possibly TRBD1 for D (5 bases). Germline assignment: CDR1 SEHNR and CDR2 FQNEAQ (reference sequence). CDR3 length equals 16 residues. Trimming cost V 0 bases and J 5 bases, with 14 bases left between them. The CDR3 DNA is TGTGCCAGCAGCTTAGCGGAAAAGGGGCCTCACAATGAGCAGTTCTTC. Its protein is CASSLAEKGPHNEQFF.

The V call is TRBV7-9, the J call TRBJ2-3; unclear D gene. Germline-derived CDR1 and CDR2 are SEHNR and FQNEAQ (reference sequence). V was cut by 3 bases and J by 3 bases, with 10 bases left in between. The CDR3 contains 14 residues. The CDR3 reads CASSLVEGTDTQYF. CDR3 bases: TGTGCCAGCAGCTTGGTCGAAGGAACAGATACGCAGTATTTT. Supplemented by reference TRBV7-9 and TRBJ2-3, the full variable domain reads DTGVSQNPRHKITKRGQNVTFRCDPISEHNRLYWYRQTLGQGPEFLTYFQNEAQLEKSRLLSDRFSAERPKGSFSTLEIQRTEQGDSAMYLCASSLVEGTDTQYFGPGTRLTVL.

This sequence joins TRBV12-3 or TRBV12-4 and TRBJ2-7, with D possibly matching TRBD2 (5 bases). Trimming took 1 base from V and 13 from J, leaving 14 bases between them. The CDR3 runs 12 residues. CDR3 DNA: TGTGCCAGCAGTTTAGGGTCCGAAGGACTTTACTTC. As protein: CASSLGSEGLYF.

The V and J genes are TRBV29-1 and TRBJ2-7; TRBD1 matches 9 bases. Germline V gene data show CDR1 as SQVTM and CDR2 as ANQGSEA. The junction had 14 bases not matched to a gene; V was cut back by 6 bases and J by 5 bases. There are 15 residues in the CDR3. The CDR3 is CSVATLDRGTHEQYF. Here the CDR3 DNA reads TGCAGCGTCGCTACTCTGGACAGGGGCACCCACGAGCAGTACTTC.

DNA of the CDR3: TGCAGTGCTAATGGGGCAGATTTTAGCAATCAGCCCCAGCATTTT. Translating gives CSANGADFSNQPQHF. The J gene is TRBJ1-5, the V gene TRBV20-1; possible D gene TRBD1, 5 bases. Trimming removed 4 bases from V and 0 bases from J, with 13 bases in between. This CDR3 region has 15 residues. CDR1 is DFQATT and CDR2 is SNEGSKA in the germline V gene (reference sequence).

This clonotype was counted a few times. This chain's CDR3 is CASSPSGGYNTGELFF. The CDR3 DNA reads as TGTGCCAGCAGCCCTAGCGGGGGTTATAACACCGGGGAGCTGTTTTTT. The J gene is TRBJ2-2, the V gene TRBV7-8; 10 bases agree with TRBD2. J gave up 2 bases and V 5 bases, and 5 bases lay outside the gene matches. CDR3 length equals 16 residues. Per the germline V gene, CDR1 is SGHVS and CDR2 is FQNEAQ.

The V gene is TRBV6-1, the J gene TRBJ1-2; tentatively, D is TRBD1 (5 bases). V dropped 5 bases and J dropped 3 bases, with 13 bases sitting between them. CDR3 length equals 14 residues. Germline V lookup: CDR1 MNHNS, CDR2 SASEGT. The CDR3, as DNA: TGTGCCAGCAGTTATGGGGACGTAGACTATGGCTACACCTTC. Translation: CASSYGDVDYGYTF.

V usage is TRBV10-3 and J usage is TRBJ1-2; 10 bases match TRBD1. The CDR3 spans 15 residues. V lost 4 bases, J lost 4 bases, and 6 bases stayed unmatched. Germline CDR1 and CDR2: ENHRY and SYGVKD. The CDR3 protein is CAISAPGQGTYGYTF. CDR3 nucleotide sequence: TGTGCCATCAGTGCCCCGGGACAGGGGACCTATGGCTACACCTTC.

This clonotype was recorded a few times. The chain links TRBV4-1 to TRBJ1-5; a weak D match, TRBD1 (5 bases). The CDR3 runs 17 residues. Germline CDR1 and CDR2: MGHRA and YSYEKL. V lost 8 bases and J 1 base, leaving 21 bases between the germline ends. This CDR3 is CASSIAEFRVSNQPQHF. For the CDR3, the DNA is TGCGCCAGCTCCATCGCAGAATTCAGGGTAAGCAATCAGCCCCAGCATTTT.

This chain uses TRBV4-2 with TRBJ1-2; the D gene is possibly TRBD1 (5 bases). Between the trimmed V and J ends, which lost 1 base and 3 bases, there was a span of 15 bases. CDR3 length: 16 residues. From germline, CDR1 is LGHNA and CDR2 YNFKEQ. CDR3: CASSQGPGSVDYGYTF. The CDR3, as DNA: TGTGCCAGCAGCCAAGGCCCAGGGTCGGTAGACTATGGCTACACCTTC.

The chain uses TRBV7-9 and TRBJ2-3; D unresolved. Germline V gene sequence: CDR1 SEHNR, CDR2 FQNEAQ (reference sequence). There are 13 residues in the CDR3. The ends were cut back, 8 bases at V and 1 base at J, with 10 bases in the middle. CDR3 amino acids: CASAVRGTDTQYF. The CDR3 nucleotides are TGTGCCAGCGCGGTTCGGGGCACAGATACGCAGTATTTT.

This clonotype was recorded at least ten times. This chain uses TRBV12-3 or TRBV12-4 with TRBJ2-3; D gene uncertain. The CDR3 spans 12 residues. V was pared by 5 bases and J by 2 bases, with 5 bases between. The chain's CDR3 is CASSPSTDTQYF. In DNA form, the CDR3 reads TGTGCCAGCAGTCCTTCCACAGATACGCAGTATTTT.

This clonotype was found a few times. The DNA is left out, because the CDR3 cannot be placed on it with certainty; the CDR3 is given as TCRdb lists it. The CDR3 here is CASSFGQGAINWYF. V gene TRBV13 combines with J gene TRBJ2-4; the DNA was not used to check the table's D call, TRBD1. The CDR3 spans 14 amino acids, including both terminal residues. Germline lookup yields CDR1 PRHDT and CDR2 FYEKMQ (reference sequence).

This chain joins TRBV6-5 and TRBJ1-1; D is undetermined. Germline V lookup: CDR1 MNHEY, CDR2 SVGAGI. The CDR3 is 13 residues long. With 2 bases removed from V and 7 bases from J, the gap between germline ends came to 11 bases. Written as DNA, the CDR3 is TGTGCCAGCAGTTACGGTGAGTCCAGTGAAGCTTTCTTT. It specifies CASSYGESSEAFF.